This T cell receptor beta chain was found in a study of cytomegalovirus exposure and HLA in healthy donors (dated by TCRdb to the late 2010s). Regarding the study in general: In an earlier analysis of 587 of the donors, roughly 300 Gb of sequence data and 100 million or so unique TCR beta sequences from 150 million to 200 million T cells were reported. The study was designed to test whether signatures of past pathogen exposure could be identified by cataloging public T cell receptors. All discovery cohort repertoires had been generated on a single sequencing platform. HLA typing included class I and class II loci at four-digit resolution. In a later genetic analysis, genome-wide SNP genotypes for 398 of the 666 donors were used, and that subset was treated as a discovery cohort. Donor age, sex, ethnicity and CMV serostatus were collected together with the repertoire data. To decide whether each TCR beta V gene segment behaved as functional or pseudogenic, an earlier analysis of some 570 of the donors relied on high-throughput TCR beta sequencing. Among about 400 genotyped donors of the cohort, an average of approximately 240,000 unique TCR beta nucleotide sequences was sequenced per donor, of which about 19% were non-productive. Along with the approximately 670-subject first cohort, a separate validation cohort of roughly 110 different subjects was used. A later analysis re-analyzed previously published TCR beta repertoires from roughly 600 donors and added high-resolution HLA genotyping to study TCR occurrence patterns. The later analysis used no new phenotypic data to find candidate immune exposures, relying instead on TCR beta sequences and their occurrence across donors. Roughly five DR-DQ haplotypes were handled as single units for association and clustering because linkage in the cohort was strong. The number of donors typed differed by locus, with roughly 629-640 for A, B, C, DRB1 and DQB1, around 500 for DQA1, about 610 for DPA1, and about 450 for DPB1. An early release that covered fewer than 800 HLA-typed donors contained around 300 gigabases of sequencing data and tens of millions of unique TCR sequences. Using immunosequencing, the study profiled T cell repertoires from around 680 subjects and related those repertoires to cytomegalovirus serostatus. High-throughput TCR immunosequencing, statistical association of individual TCRs with disease status, and machine learning were combined to predict cytomegalovirus infection status. Of the roughly 400 genotyped donors, less than 85% were placed in the genetic ancestry cluster associated with self-reported Caucasian donors. Overall study results and their limits: In a later analysis, several top co-occurrence clusters were reported to appear linked to parvovirus B19, influenza, CMV and Epstein-Barr virus. A later analysis found that HLA-associated TCR beta chains were more clonally expanded and had lower generation probabilities than equally common non-associated chains. CMV serostatus was the only immune exposure information available for the cohort. Most CMV-associated TCR beta chains appeared to be HLA-restricted in a later analysis, and the HLA associations seemed to be driven largely by CMV exposure. The study listed approximately 150 TCR beta chains as associated with cytomegalovirus. Linkage disequilibrium might explain the correlated functional status among segregating V segments, but an unknown experimental factor could not be ruled out. Because the 87-base-pair reads could not distinguish some IMGT-functional V segments, including TRBV6-2 and TRBV6-3, those segments were excluded. According to a later genetic analysis, donors in an Asian-associated ancestry cluster had fewer N-insertions in productive TCRs than the approximately 700-donor mean. A few of the identified cytomegalovirus-associated TCR beta chains were confirmed in vitro to be specific for cytomegalovirus antigens. Strong co-occurrence of HLA alleles, especially DR and DQ, made assigning TCR associations to individual alleles difficult. Because HLA typing was missing for some donors at each locus, association tests included only the typed subset. An earlier analysis of 450 to 750 of the donors showed that most TCR beta V segments appeared in productive rearrangements either about 87% or about 30% of the time, which broadly matched IMGT annotations. According to a later analysis, TCR association rates differed among HLA loci, with DRB1 alleles showing the most associated TCRs and HLA-C alleles showing the fewest. An association between a missense DCLRE1C variant and V-gene and J-gene trimming of TCR beta chains was found in a later genetic analysis and replicated in an independent cohort. Sequencing depth was assumed to be roughly uniform across donors in the presence/absence analyses, though that assumption may not hold. Because counts were too low, more than 15 rarely observed V segments, including chromosome 9 orphons, were excluded from the earlier analysis of some 590 of the donors. In this cohort, only TCR beta chains were sequenced, and detectable features were limited by the absence of alpha or paired-chain data. According to the authors, the approach could potentially be generalized to other disease states and immunological phenotypes. A further reported finding was that TCR beta sequences accurately predicted the HLA-A and HLA-B alleles for most subjects in the first cohort. In both the original and validation cohorts, the classifier was reported to diagnose cytomegalovirus status with high specificity and sensitivity. The sequencing pipeline was judged likely to have produced a cluster of highly shared sequence variants as a technical artifact. Most TCR sequences were observed very rarely across donors, whereas some public TCRs were present in many individuals. At a false discovery rate of 0.05, a later analysis linked 16,951 TCR beta sequences to specific HLA alleles.

The CDR3 holds 15 amino acids from the cysteine to the phenylalanine. The sequence is cut down to CDR3 DNA, 45 bases in frame from base 1. Clipping removes 6 bases from V and 0 bases from J, with 5 as the unmatched junction base count. CDR1 and CDR2 are read off the germline V gene as KGHSH and LQKENI. Comment on this clone: Its antigen is unknown. Base qualities are not at hand, and no much larger clone is one base apart.

The library was produced with the immunoSEQ multiplex PCR assay. The multiplex PCR relied on a mix of 60 forward primers for TCR Vbeta segments and 13 reverse primers for TCR Jbeta segments. A multiplex PCR assay on genomic DNA amplified the CDR3 region of rearranged TCR beta genes. The Illumina HiSeq System was used to sequence the amplified TCR beta libraries as 87-base-pair reads. From the authors' description of their analysis: In a later analysis, some 80 million unique TCR beta chains were counted across the roughly 700 repertoires, and roughly 10 million of these chains were shared by at least two donors. To remove PCR and sequencing errors, raw reads were error-corrected and collapsed into unique sequences using a nearest-neighbor algorithm that merged closely related sequences. To assign V, D and J gene segments, CDR3 sequences were aligned to IMGT reference sequences. For a sequence to be retained, a match of at least six nucleotides to both a V gene segment and a J gene segment was required. Rearrangements were classified as productive when the CDR3 lacked stop codons and remained in frame with V and J, and all other rearrangements were classified as non-productive. CDR3 was defined according to IMGT convention as the region running from the second conserved V-encoded cysteine to the conserved J-encoded phenylalanine. The earlier analysis of 587 of the donors excluded sequences that lacked an unambiguous match to a single V gene segment. An earlier analysis of several hundred of the donors called V segments functional above 56.7% productive rearrangements and segregating when the between-donor standard deviation exceeded 5%. A statistical classification framework was built to diagnose cytomegalovirus status from the catalog of TCR beta chain sequences. A later analysis assigned V and J genes by comparing TCR nucleotide sequences with IMGT/GENE-DB human TR gene sequences. Using the TCRdist pipeline, a later analysis assigned CDR3 sequences along with most-parsimonious VDJ recombination scenarios. In a later analysis, every TCR beta chain was defined by the combination of its CDR3 amino acid sequence and its V-gene family, and reads without a unique V-gene family were dropped. To address suspected cross-contamination and a sequencing artifact, a later analysis removed approximately 600 highly shared, low-generation-probability nucleotide sequences. In a later analysis, a clonal expansion index for each public chain was calculated from normalized within-repertoire ranks of inferred template counts. A later analysis computed generation probabilities with a VDJ recombination model fitted to out-of-frame rearrangements, and checked the results against IGoR. In a later analysis, TCR-TCR, TCR-HLA and TCR-CMV co-occurrence was scored with hypergeometric tests, and a repertoire-size bias correction was applied to TCR pairs. False discovery rates were estimated in a later analysis by permuting HLA or CMV assignments 20 times. In a later analysis, co-occurring TCRs were grouped using DBSCAN, with TCRdist sequence similarity added in when clustering inside HLA-allele-positive subsets. For co-occurrence clustering, repertoires with fewer than 30,000 or more than 120,000 public chains were excluded, along with four to six repertoires with anomalous nucleotide sharing. TCRdb limited this immuneACCESS table to in-frame rearrangements with V and J called. A share of clones is missing; checked studies link under half to unresolved V genes, and the rest is unexplained. Clone size and V and J calls were adopted from that table, with D and trimming inferred from the DNA. The sample table holds about 150,000 clones, of which roughly 82% were seen once. Roughly 6.6% of the sample is in the top ten clones.

The cohort comprised more than 550 healthy bone marrow donors. All cohort members were sampled while nominally healthy, although unrecorded immune exposures were likely present. The donor tested CMV seronegative, placing the donor among the 350 or so seronegative members of the cohort. A peripheral blood sample was provided by each donor, and peripheral blood mononuclear cells were used for TCR beta sequencing. Genomic DNA was extracted from the blood cell samples with the Qiagen DNeasy Blood Extraction Kit. This receptor chain uses TRBV18 and TRBJ1-5; a stretch of 7 junction bases matches TRBD1. The source is a man aged 30 to 45 in good health and CMV-seronegative. The sample was PBMCs. The sequenced DNA: TGTGCCAGCTCCCAGGGACAGAATAGCAATCAGCCCCAGCATTTT. The resulting protein is CASSQGQNSNQPQHF.